This TCR beta chain was sequenced for a study of shared clonotypes between healthy human individuals. Trimming stripped 7 bases from V and 5 bases from J, with 27 bases between. The CDR3 extends over 17 amino acids. Looked up from germline, CDR1 is MDHEN and CDR2 is SYDVKM. This clone has only one observation. Its antigen is unknown. Clones were sequenced by immunoSEQ multiplex PCR, and TCRdb holds only the in-frame ones, with some missing. The sample holds 2,500,000 or so clones; around 92% are singletons and the top ten take 0.37%. Study observations and caveats: For naive CD4 cells, around 5% of clonotypes were shared across a few donors.

The source of this sequence is a man between 18 and 29 years old in good health. Some clones in this sample may be carry-over from other donors' samples. The chain is built from TRBV28 and TRBJ2-7; D is possibly TRBD1 (6 bases). Sequencing was performed on naive CD4+ T cells from PBMCs. Documented subset: CD45RA+ positively selected. In DNA form, the CDR3 reads TGTGCCAGCAAGAACTCCGCAGGGGCCCACCTGCCGGACGAGCAGTACTTC. Translation gives CASKNSAGAHLPDEQYF.